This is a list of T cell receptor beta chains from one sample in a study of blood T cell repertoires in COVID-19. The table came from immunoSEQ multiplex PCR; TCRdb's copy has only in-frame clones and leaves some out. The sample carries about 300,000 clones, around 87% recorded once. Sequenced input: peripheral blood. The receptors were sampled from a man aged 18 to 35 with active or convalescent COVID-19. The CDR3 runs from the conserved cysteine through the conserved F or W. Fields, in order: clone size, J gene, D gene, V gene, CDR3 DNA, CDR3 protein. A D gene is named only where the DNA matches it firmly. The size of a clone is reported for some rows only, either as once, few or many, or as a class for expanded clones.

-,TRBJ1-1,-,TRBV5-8,TGTGCCAGCAGCGGGCGACAGGACATGAACACTGAAGCTTTCTTT,CASSGRQDMNTEAFF
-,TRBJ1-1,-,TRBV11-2,TGTGCCAGCAGCTATACAGGGCCGAACACTGAAGCTTTCTTT,CASSYTGPNTEAFF
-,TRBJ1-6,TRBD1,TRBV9,TGTGCCAGCAGCGCCGACAGGGTGGGGAATTCACCCCTCCACTTT,CASSADRVGNSPLHF
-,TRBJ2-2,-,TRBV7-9,TGTGCCAGCAGCTTATGGCTAGCCGGGGAGCTGTTTTTT,CASSLWLAGELFF
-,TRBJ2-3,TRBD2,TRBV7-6,TGTGCCAGCAGCCGACGACTAGCGGGAGTAGGCACAGATACGCAGTATTTT,CASSRRLAGVGTDTQYF
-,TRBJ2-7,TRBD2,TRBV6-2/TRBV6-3,TGTGCCAGCAGTTATTTAGCGGGGGTCTCCTACGAGCAGTACTTC,CASSYLAGVSYEQYF
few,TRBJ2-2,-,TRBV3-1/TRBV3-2,TGTGCCAGCAGCCAAGATCAGGTCCCCACCGGGGAGCTGTTTTTT,CASSQDQVPTGELFF
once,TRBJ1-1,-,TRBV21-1,TGTGCCAGCAGCAAATTACAACGCAGGGCTAATAACACTGAAGCTTTCTTT,CASSKLQRRANNTEAFF
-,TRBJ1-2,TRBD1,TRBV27,TGTGCCAGCAGTTTAGGGGGCAGGGGGTCGAATGGCTACACCTTC,CASSLGGRGSNGYTF
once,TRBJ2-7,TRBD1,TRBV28,TGTGCCAGCAGTTTAGCGGGACAGGGCTACGAGCAGTACTTC,CASSLAGQGYEQYF
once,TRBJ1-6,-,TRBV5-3,TGTCCACAGGGAAATTCACCCCTCCACTTT,CPQGNSPLHF
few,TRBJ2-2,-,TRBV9,TGTGCCAGCAACCCTGCGACGAACACCGGGGAGCTGTTTTTT,CASNPATNTGELFF
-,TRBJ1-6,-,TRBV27,TGTGCCAGCAGTCTAGGTACCAAGAGTTCACCCCTCCACTTT,CASSLGTKSSPLHF
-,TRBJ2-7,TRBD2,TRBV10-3,TGTGCCATCAGTGAGTCGAGCGGGAGGGCCATAAACGAGCAGTACTTC,CAISESSGRAINEQYF
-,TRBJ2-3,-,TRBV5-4,TGTGCCAGCAGCCCGGACAGAGATACGCAGTATTTT,CASSPDRDTQYF
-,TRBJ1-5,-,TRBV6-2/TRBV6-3,TGTGCCAGCAGTTACCGGCGGAAAAATCAGCCCCAGCATTTT,CASSYRRKNQPQHF
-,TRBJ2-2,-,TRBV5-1,TGCGCCAGCAGCCTCGGAGGGACGGGGTACACCGGGGAGCTGTTTTTT,CASSLGGTGYTGELFF
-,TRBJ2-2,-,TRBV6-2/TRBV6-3,TGTGCCAGCAGTCCCAGGGTGTCCGGGGAGCTGTTTTTT,CASSPRVSGELFF
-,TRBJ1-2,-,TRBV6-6,TGTGCCAGCAGCGCAGGGGATGGCTACACCTTC,CASSAGDGYTF